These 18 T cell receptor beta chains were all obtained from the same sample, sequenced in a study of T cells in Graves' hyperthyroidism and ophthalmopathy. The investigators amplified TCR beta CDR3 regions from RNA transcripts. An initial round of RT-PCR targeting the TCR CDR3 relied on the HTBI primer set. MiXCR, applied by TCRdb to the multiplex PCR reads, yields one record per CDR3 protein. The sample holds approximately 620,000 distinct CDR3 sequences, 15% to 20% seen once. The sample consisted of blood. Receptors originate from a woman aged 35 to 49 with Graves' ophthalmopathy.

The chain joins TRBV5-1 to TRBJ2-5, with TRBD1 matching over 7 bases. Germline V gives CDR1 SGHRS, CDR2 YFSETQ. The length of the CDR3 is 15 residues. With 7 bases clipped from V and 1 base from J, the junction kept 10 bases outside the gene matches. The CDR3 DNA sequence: TGCGCCAGCTGGTGGGACAGCGTATCCCAAGAGACCCAGTACTTC. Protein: CASWWDSVSQETQYF.

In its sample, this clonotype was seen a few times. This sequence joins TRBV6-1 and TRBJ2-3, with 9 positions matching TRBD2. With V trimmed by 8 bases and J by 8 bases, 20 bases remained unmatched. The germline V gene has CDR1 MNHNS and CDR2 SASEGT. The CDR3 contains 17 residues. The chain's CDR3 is CASFSGGSGGPLSTQYF. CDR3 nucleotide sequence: TGTGCCAGCTTCTCCGGTGGGAGCGGGGGGCCCCTGAGTACGCAGTATTTT.

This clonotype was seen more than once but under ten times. The CDR3 DNA reads as TGTGCCAGCAGCCCACTAGTACTTAACACAGATACGCAGTATTTT. It is translated as CASSPLVLNTDTQYF. This chain connects TRBV5-5 to TRBJ2-3, with a tentative D call TRBD2 (5 bases). The V gene lost 4 bases and the J gene lost 2 bases, with 14 bases spanning the gap. Germline CDR1 SGHKS, CDR2 YYEKEE (reference sequence). The CDR3 contains 15 residues.

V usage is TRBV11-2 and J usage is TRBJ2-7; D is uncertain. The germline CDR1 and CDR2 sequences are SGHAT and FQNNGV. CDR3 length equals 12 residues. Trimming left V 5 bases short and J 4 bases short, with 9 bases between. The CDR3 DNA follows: TGTGCCAGCAGCCCCCGAAGGTACGAGCAGTACTTC. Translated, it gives CASSPRRYEQYF.

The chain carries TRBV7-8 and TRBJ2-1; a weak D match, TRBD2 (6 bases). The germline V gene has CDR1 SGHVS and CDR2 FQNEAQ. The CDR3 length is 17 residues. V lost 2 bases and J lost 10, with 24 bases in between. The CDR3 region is CASSLWGRSGPPGEQFF. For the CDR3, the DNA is TGTGCCAGCAGCTTATGGGGTCGGAGCGGGCCCCCTGGAGAGCAGTTCTTC.

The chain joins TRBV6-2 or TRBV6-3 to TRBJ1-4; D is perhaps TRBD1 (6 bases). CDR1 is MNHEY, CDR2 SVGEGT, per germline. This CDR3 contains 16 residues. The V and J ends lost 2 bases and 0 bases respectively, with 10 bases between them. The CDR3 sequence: CASSYQWTATNEKLFF. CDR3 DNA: TGTGCCAGCAGTTACCAATGGACAGCAACTAATGAAAAACTGTTTTTT.

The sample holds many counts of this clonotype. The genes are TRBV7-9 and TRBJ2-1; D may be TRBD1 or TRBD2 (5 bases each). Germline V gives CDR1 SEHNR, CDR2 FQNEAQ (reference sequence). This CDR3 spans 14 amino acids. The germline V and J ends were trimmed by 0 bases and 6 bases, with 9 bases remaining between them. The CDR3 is CASSLAGDSNEQFF. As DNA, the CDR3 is TGTGCCAGCAGCTTAGCGGGAGACAGCAATGAGCAGTTCTTC. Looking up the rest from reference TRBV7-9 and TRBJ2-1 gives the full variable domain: DTGVSQNPRHKITKRGQNVTFRCDPISEHNRLYWYRQTLGQGPEFLTYFQNEAQLEKSRLLSDRFSAERPKGSFSTLEIQRTEQGDSAMYLCASSLAGDSNEQFFGPGTRLTVL.

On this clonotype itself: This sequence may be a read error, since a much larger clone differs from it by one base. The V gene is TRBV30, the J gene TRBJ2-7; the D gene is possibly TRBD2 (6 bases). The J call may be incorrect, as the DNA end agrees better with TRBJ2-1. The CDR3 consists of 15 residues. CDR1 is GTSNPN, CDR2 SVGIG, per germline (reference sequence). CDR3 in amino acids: CAWSAGGLGSYEQFF. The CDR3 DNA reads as TGTGCCTGGAGTGCCGGAGGGTTGGGCTCCTACGAGCAGTTCTTC.

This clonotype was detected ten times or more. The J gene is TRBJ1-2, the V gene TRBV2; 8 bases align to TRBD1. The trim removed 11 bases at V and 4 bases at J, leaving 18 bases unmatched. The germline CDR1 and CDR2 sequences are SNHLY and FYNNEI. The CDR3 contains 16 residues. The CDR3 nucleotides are TGTGCCGGTAAGGGACAGGACGCCGAACTCGCCTATGGCTACACCTTC. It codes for CAGKGQDAELAYGYTF.

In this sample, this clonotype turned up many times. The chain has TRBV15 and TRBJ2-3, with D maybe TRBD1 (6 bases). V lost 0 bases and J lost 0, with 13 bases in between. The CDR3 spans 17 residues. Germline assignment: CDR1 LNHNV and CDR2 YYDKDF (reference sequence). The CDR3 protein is CATSRDWTASSTDTQYF. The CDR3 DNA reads TGTGCCACCAGCAGAGACTGGACAGCCTCTAGCACAGATACGCAGTATTTT.

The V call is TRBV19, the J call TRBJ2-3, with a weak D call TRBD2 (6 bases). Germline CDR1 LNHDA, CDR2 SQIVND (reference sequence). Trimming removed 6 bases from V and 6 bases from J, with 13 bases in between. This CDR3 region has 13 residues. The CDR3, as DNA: TGTGCCAGTAGGCAGGGAGGAGCGGATACGCAGTATTTT. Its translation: CASRQGGADTQYF.

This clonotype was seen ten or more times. This CDR3 is CASSQGQGGTEAFF. The CDR3 coding sequence is TGTGCCAGCAGCCAAGGACAGGGAGGCACTGAAGCTTTCTTT. V and J are TRBV3-1 and TRBJ1-1, with TRBD1 identical over 7 bases. The V gene's germline CDR1 is LGHDT and CDR2 YNNKEL (reference sequence). V lost 1 base to trimming and J lost 4 bases; unmatched junction nucleotides: 3. CDR3 length equals 14 residues.

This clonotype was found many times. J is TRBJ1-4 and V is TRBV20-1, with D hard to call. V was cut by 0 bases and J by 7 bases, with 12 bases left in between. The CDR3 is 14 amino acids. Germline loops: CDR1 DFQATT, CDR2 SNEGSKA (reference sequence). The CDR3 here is CSAREKGPLEKLFF. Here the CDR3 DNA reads TGCAGTGCTAGAGAGAAAGGGCCTCTTGAAAAACTGTTTTTT.

This chain's CDR3 is CASSYEENTEAFF. DNA for the CDR3: TGTGCCAGCAGTTACGAGGAGAACACTGAAGCTTTCTTT. The gene calls are TRBV6-5 and TRBJ1-1; D unclear. The germline V and J ends were trimmed by 2 bases and 1 base, with 5 bases remaining between them. The germline V gene encodes CDR1 MNHEY and CDR2 SVGAGI. CDR3 length: 13 amino acids.

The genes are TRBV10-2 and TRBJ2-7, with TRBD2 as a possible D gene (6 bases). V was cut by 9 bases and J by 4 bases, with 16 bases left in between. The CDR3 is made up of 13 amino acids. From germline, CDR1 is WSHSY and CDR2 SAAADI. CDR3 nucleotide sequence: TGCGCCAGTATGGGACTGACTAAATACGAGCAGTACTTC. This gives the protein CASMGLTKYEQYF.

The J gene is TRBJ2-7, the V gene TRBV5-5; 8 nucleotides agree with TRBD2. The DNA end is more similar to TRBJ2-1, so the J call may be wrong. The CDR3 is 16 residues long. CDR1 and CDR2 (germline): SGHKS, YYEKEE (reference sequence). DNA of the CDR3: TGTGCCAGCAGCTTTCGAGCGGGAGAGCTTCCCTACGAGCAGTTCTTC. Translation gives CASSFRAGELPYEQFF.

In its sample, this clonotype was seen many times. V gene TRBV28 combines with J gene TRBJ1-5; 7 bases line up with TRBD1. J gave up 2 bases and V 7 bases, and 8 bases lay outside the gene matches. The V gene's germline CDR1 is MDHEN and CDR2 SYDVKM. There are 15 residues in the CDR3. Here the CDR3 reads CASMSRQGGNQPQHF. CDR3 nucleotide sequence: TGTGCCAGCATGTCCCGACAGGGCGGCAATCAGCCCCAGCATTTT.

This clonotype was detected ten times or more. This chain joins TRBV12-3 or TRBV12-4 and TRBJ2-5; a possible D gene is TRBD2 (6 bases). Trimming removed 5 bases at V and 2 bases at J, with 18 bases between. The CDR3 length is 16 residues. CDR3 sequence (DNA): TGTGCCAGCAGTCCGCGACTAGTTGGGATTCAAGAGACCCAGTACTTC. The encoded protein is CASSPRLVGIQETQYF.